Shown below are 26 T cell receptor beta chains from a single sample sequenced in a study of blood T cells in healthy people across ages. For the second PCR, which ran for about 7 to 11 cycles, a sample-barcoded 5' primer and a J-beta primer mix were used. MiXCR was run by TCRdb on the 5' RACE reads, yielding one entry per CDR3 protein. The sample lists 600,000 to 900,000 distinct CDR3 sequences; under 30% were seen once. These data were also filed under a second study, of T cells of mothers and their children.

Sequenced material: blood. The receptors shown here come from a boy younger than 18 in good health.

This clonotype occurred a few times. This sequence joins TRBV29-1 and TRBJ2-7; TRBD1 matches 9 bases. The V segment lost 3 bases and the J segment 4 bases; nucleotides outside the gene matches: 10. The CDR3 is made up of 15 amino acids. The germline gives CDR1 SQVTM, CDR2 ANQGSEA. CDR3 loop: CSVDFPGQGDYEQYF. DNA of the CDR3: TGCAGCGTTGACTTCCCGGGACAGGGCGATTACGAGCAGTACTTC.

The chain employs TRBV20-1 and TRBJ1-5; D not certain. The CDR3 sequence is 14 residues long. The V and J ends lost 1 base and 0 bases respectively, with 7 bases between them. CDR1 is DFQATT, CDR2 SNEGSKA, per germline (reference sequence). For the CDR3, the DNA is TGCAGTGCTAGAGTGGACTTTAGCAATCAGCCCCAGCATTTT. The encoded protein is CSARVDFSNQPQHF.

Only a few counts were recorded for this clonotype. This chain connects TRBV11-2 to TRBJ1-1, with D hard to call. The V end lost 4 bases, the J end lost 4 bases, and 7 bases lay between the germline ends. The length of the CDR3 is 12 residues. CDR1 is SGHAT, CDR2 FQNNGV, per germline. As DNA, the CDR3 is TGTGCCAGCAGCTCCAGTATCACTGAAGCTTTCTTT. Protein product: CASSSSITEAFF.

The V and J genes are TRBV27 and TRBJ2-7; TRBD1 might be the D (7 bases). This CDR3 region has 14 residues. The germline CDR1 and CDR2 sequences are MNHEY and SMNVEV (reference sequence). Deletions cut 5 bases from V and 2 bases from J, with 13 bases between. DNA of the CDR3: TGTGCCAGCAGTCACGGAGGGGGCGCCTACGAGCAGTACTTC. Translating gives CASSHGGGAYEQYF.

V and J are TRBV12-3 or TRBV12-4 and TRBJ2-5; D not certain. The DNA end favors TRBJ2-1, so the J call may be wrong. The CDR3 sequence is 12 residues long. The CDR3 DNA reads as TGTGCCAGCAGCTCCCGACTCCTGCAGCAGTTCTTC. The encoded protein is CASSSRLLQQFF.

This chain joins TRBV2 and TRBJ1-1, with D unresolved. The V gene lost 6 bases and the J gene lost 1 base, with 12 bases spanning the gap. The germline V gene has CDR1 SNHLY and CDR2 FYNNEI. The CDR3 is made up of 14 amino acids. DNA of the CDR3: TGTGCCAGCAGCCGAAGAGGAGGGAACACTGAAGCTTTCTTT. Protein sequence: CASSRRGGNTEAFF.

This clonotype was counted a few times. The CDR3 DNA is TGTGCCAGCAGCTTGGAGGGGCCCTCTCAGCCCCAGCATTTT. This codes for CASSLEGPSQPQHF. The V call is TRBV5-5, the J call TRBJ1-5, with TRBD1 as a possible D gene (5 bases). The V and J ends lost 0 bases and 6 bases respectively, with 10 bases between them. Looked up from germline, CDR1 is SGHKS and CDR2 is YYEKEE (reference sequence). This CDR3 is built from 14 residues. Drawing the rest from reference TRBV5-5 and TRBJ1-5, the complete variable domain is DAGVTQSPTHLIKTRGQQVTLRCSPISGHKSVSWYQQVLGQGPQFIFQYYEKEERGRGNFPDRFSARQFPNYSSELNVNALLLGDSALYLCASSLEGPSQPQHFGDGTRLSIL.

This chain joins TRBV6-5 and TRBJ1-2, with 10 nucleotides matching TRBD1. V lost 6 bases and J lost 7; bases outside the gene matches: 8. CDR1 and CDR2 from the germline V gene are MNHEY and SVGAGI. The CDR3 loop spans 14 amino acids. The CDR3 region has the DNA TGTGCCAGCAGCCGACAGGGGGCTTGGAGTGGCTACACCTTC. Encoded protein: CASSRQGAWSGYTF.

This clonotype was recorded many times. This rearrangement joins TRBV12-3 or TRBV12-4 to TRBJ2-1; the match to TRBD2 covers 8 bases. The CDR3 sequence is 16 residues long. Trimming removed 5 bases from V and 10 bases from J; junction bases left unmatched: 16. CDR3 nucleotide sequence: TGTGCCAGCAGTCCGCGCGGGGGGCGTGGGGTCCGCGAGCAGTTCTTC. Protein product: CASSPRGGRGVREQFF.

In its sample, this clonotype was seen a few times. V usage is TRBV2 and J usage is TRBJ1-4; maybe TRBD1 (5 bases). CDR1 and CDR2 (germline): SNHLY, FYNNEI. The CDR3 is 15 residues long. The V end lost 7 bases, the J end lost 4 bases, and 16 bases lay between the germline ends. DNA for the CDR3: TGTGCCAGCAAGCGGATGGGACGGGGTAATGAAAAACTGTTTTTT. Amino acid sequence: CASKRMGRGNEKLFF. Full variable domain (outside the CDR3, taken from reference TRBV2 and TRBJ1-4): EPEVTQTPSHQVTQMGQEVILRCVPISNHLYFYWYRQILGQKVEFLVSFYNNEISEKSEIFDDQFSVERPDGSNFTLKIRSTKLEDSAMYFCASKRMGRGNEKLFFGSGTQLSVL.

The CDR3 sequence is CSARLGRDNEQFF. The CDR3 bases are TGCAGTGCCCGCCTCGGACGGGACAATGAGCAGTTCTTC. The chain combines TRBV20-1 with TRBJ2-1, with no clear D. V lost 6 bases and J lost 5, with 14 bases in between. The CDR3 is 13 residues long. Germline lookup yields CDR1 DFQATT and CDR2 SNEGSKA (reference sequence).

This clonotype came up a few times. The gene calls are TRBV20-1 and TRBJ1-4; D is unclear. CDR1 and CDR2 (germline): DFQATT, SNEGSKA (reference sequence). V was cut by 1 base and J by 3 bases, with 21 bases left in between. This CDR3 is built from 18 residues. CDR3: CSARAPGGPLGANEKLFF. In DNA form, the CDR3 reads TGCAGTGCTAGAGCCCCTGGAGGACCATTAGGCGCTAATGAAAAACTGTTTTTT.

The genes are TRBV20-1 and TRBJ2-5; TRBD2 agrees at 16 bases. From germline, CDR1 is DFQATT and CDR2 SNEGSKA (reference sequence). This CDR3 comprises 16 residues. V shed 6 bases and J 5 bases; nucleotides not matched to a gene: 9. CDR3 protein: CSATGTSGGAVETQYF. CDR3 nucleotide sequence: TGCAGTGCCACCGGGACTAGCGGGGGGGCCGTCGAGACCCAGTACTTC.

This chain links TRBV21-1 with TRBJ2-4. TRBV21-1 is a pseudogene. This CDR3 contains 12 residues. The CDR3 loop is CASSTGKNIQYF. The CDR3 DNA reads as TGTGCCAGCAGCACAGGCAAAAACATTCAGTACTTC.

This clonotype has more than one count but fewer than ten. The genes are TRBV20-1 and TRBJ1-1, with D perhaps TRBD1 (5 bases). Trimming pared 3 bases from V and 3 bases from J, leaving 14 bases between. CDR3 size: 14 residues. CDR1 DFQATT and CDR2 SNEGSKA come from the germline V gene (reference sequence). The CDR3, as DNA: TGCAGTGCTAGGAGAGGTCTGGGGGACACTGAAGCTTTCTTT. This translates into CSARRGLGDTEAFF.

The table lists this clonotype with many counts. This rearrangement joins TRBV12-3 or TRBV12-4 to TRBJ2-7; TRBD1 agrees at 8 bases. This CDR3 is built from 13 residues. Losses at the gene ends were 5 bases for V and 3 bases for J; bases not matched to a gene: 3. The CDR3 loop is CASSPGQDYEQYF. Written as DNA, the CDR3 is TGTGCCAGCAGTCCGGGACAGGACTACGAGCAGTACTTC.

This clonotype came up a few times. The V and J genes are TRBV4-1 and TRBJ2-2, with TRBD2 matching over 15 bases. This CDR3 has 17 residues. Germline V CDR1 and CDR2: MGHRA, YSYEKL. The trim removed 5 bases at V and 5 bases at J, leaving 6 bases unmatched. CDR3 coding DNA: TGCGCCAGCAGCGAGGCTGGACTAGCGGGGGGGACCGGGGAGCTGTTTTTT. It specifies CASSEAGLAGGTGELFF.

This clonotype was seen a handful of times. The chain joins TRBV15 to TRBJ2-7; 7 bases agree with TRBD2. The CDR3 spans 13 residues. Germline V gene data show CDR1 as LNHNV and CDR2 as YYDKDF (reference sequence). The trim removed 5 bases at V and 4 bases at J, leaving 5 bases unmatched. The CDR3 DNA sequence: TGTGCCACCAGCGTAGATAGCGGGTACGAGCAGTACTTC. Amino acid sequence: CATSVDSGYEQYF. Filled out from reference TRBV15 and TRBJ2-7, the complete variable domain reads DAMVIQNPRYQVTQFGKPVTLSCSQTLNHNVMYWYQQKSSQAPKLLFHYYDKDFNNEADTPDNFQSRRPNTSFCFLDIRSPGLGDTAMYLCATSVDSGYEQYFGPGTRLTVT.

This clonotype occurred a few times. The gene calls are TRBV7-9 and TRBJ1-1, with 7 bases lining up with TRBD1. The CDR3 length is 17 residues. Germline V gives CDR1 SEHNR, CDR2 FQNEAQ (reference sequence). The V segment lost 5 bases and the J segment 0 bases; nucleotides outside the gene matches: 12. The CDR3 DNA follows: TGTGCCAGCAGCGCCCGACTTCTAGGGGGCCTGAACACTGAAGCTTTCTTT. Its protein is CASSARLLGGLNTEAFF.

Only a few counts were recorded for this clonotype. At one end, the junction sequence differs from germline, possibly due to a read error. This chain uses TRBV5-1 with TRBJ2-6, with 9 bases lining up with TRBD1. Per the germline V gene, CDR1 is SGHRS and CDR2 is YFSETQ. The CDR3 sequence is 17 residues long. As DNA, the CDR3 is TGCGCCAGCAGCTCACAGGGGGCCCACTCTGGGGTCAACGTCCTGACTTTC. The encoded protein is CASSSQGAHSGVNVLTF.

The V gene is TRBV4-2, the J gene TRBJ2-7; D is unresolved. The CDR3 is made up of 16 amino acids. In germline, CDR1 is LGHNA, CDR2 YNFKEQ. V was pared by 1 base and J by 3 bases, with 16 bases between. The CDR3 loop reads CASSQGRTDGGYEQYF. DNA of the CDR3: TGTGCCAGCAGCCAAGGCCGCACTGACGGTGGCTACGAGCAGTACTTC.

This clonotype was seen more than once but under ten times. The V gene is TRBV3-1, the J gene TRBJ2-5; no reliable D call. V gave up 0 bases and J gave up 13 bases, with 15 bases separating them. This CDR3 has 13 residues. Per the germline V gene, CDR1 is LGHDT and CDR2 is YNNKEL (reference sequence). CDR3 loop: CASSQDVYARRYF. DNA for the CDR3: TGTGCCAGCAGCCAAGATGTATATGCCCGACGGTACTTC.

The chain has TRBV24-1 and TRBJ2-5, with 8 positions matching TRBD1. The trim removed 4 bases at V and 3 bases at J, leaving 9 bases unmatched. CDR3 length equals 16 residues. From germline, CDR1 is KGHDR and CDR2 SFDVKD. As DNA, the CDR3 is TGTGCCACCAGTGAGGTTGGGACAGGCCTCGAAGAGACCCAGTACTTC. Translation gives CATSEVGTGLEETQYF.

This clonotype has only one observation. This sequence joins TRBV3-1 and TRBJ2-7; D is unclear. Germline V CDR1 and CDR2: LGHDT, YNNKEL (reference sequence). Trimming stripped 1 base from V and 0 bases from J, with 16 bases between. The CDR3 spans 17 residues. The CDR3 reads CASSQGPSGQASYEQYF. DNA for the CDR3: TGTGCCAGCAGCCAAGGACCGTCCGGGCAGGCCTCCTACGAGCAGTACTTC.

Comment on this clonotype: Since a much larger clone is just one base distant, this may be a read error. CDR3 in amino acids: CANSSGANYGYTF. In DNA, the CDR3 is TGTGCCAACAGTTCAGGGGCTAACTATGGCTACACCTTC. The J gene is TRBJ1-2, the V gene TRBV12-3 or TRBV12-4, with D perhaps matching TRBD1 (6 bases). This CDR3 region has 13 residues.

This chain connects TRBV7-9 to TRBJ2-3; D unresolved. The CDR3 loop spans 14 amino acids. The V end was cut by 5 bases, the J end by 1 base, with 10 bases between. Germline V gene lookup returns CDR1 SEHNR and CDR2 FQNEAQ (reference sequence). Written as DNA, the CDR3 is TGTGCCAGCAGCGCCAGCTTCGGCACAGATACGCAGTATTTT. Translating gives CASSASFGTDTQYF.